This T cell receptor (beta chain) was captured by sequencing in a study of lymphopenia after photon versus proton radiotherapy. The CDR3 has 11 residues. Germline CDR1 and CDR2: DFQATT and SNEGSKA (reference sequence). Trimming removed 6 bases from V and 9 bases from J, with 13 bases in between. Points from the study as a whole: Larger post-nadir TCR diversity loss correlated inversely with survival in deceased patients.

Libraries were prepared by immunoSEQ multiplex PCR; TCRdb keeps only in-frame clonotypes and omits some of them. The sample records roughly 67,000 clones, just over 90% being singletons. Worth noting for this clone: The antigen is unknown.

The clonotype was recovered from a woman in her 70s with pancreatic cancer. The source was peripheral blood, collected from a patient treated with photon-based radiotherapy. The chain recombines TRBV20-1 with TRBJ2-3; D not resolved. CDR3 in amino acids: CSAPWGLTQYF. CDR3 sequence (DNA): TGCAGTGCCCCTTGGGGTCTAACGCAGTATTTT.